The rows below give T cell receptor beta chains drawn from one sample of a study of blood T cell repertoires in COVID-19. The assay was immunoSEQ multiplex PCR, and TCRdb's table has in-frame clones only and misses some. Of about 36,000 clones in the sample, roughly 80% were seen once. The sequencing sample was made of peripheral blood. The receptors come from a man aged 60-69 years with COVID-19, enrolled during active disease. Both conserved end residues are part of each CDR3. Each record gives: J gene, clone size, D gene, V gene, CDR3 DNA, CDR3 protein. D genes are given only for firm matches. A clone size is listed for some rows: how often the clone was seen (once, few, many), or a class if it is expanded.

J gene: TRBJ2-3
clone size: .
D gene: .
V gene: TRBV30
CDR3 DNA: TGTGCCTGGAGTGTAGGAGGGGTTGAAGATACGCAGTATTTT
CDR3 protein: CAWSVGGVEDTQYF

J gene: TRBJ1-3
clone size: .
D gene: TRBD1
V gene: TRBV5-8
CDR3 DNA: TGTGCCAGCAGCTCGGGACAGGGGGGGAACACCATATATTTT
CDR3 protein: CASSSGQGGNTIYF

J gene: TRBJ1-3
clone size: once
D gene: TRBD1
V gene: TRBV27
CDR3 DNA: TGTGCCAGCAGTGGGACAGGGGCCTCTGGAAACACCATATATTTT
CDR3 protein: CASSGTGASGNTIYF

J gene: TRBJ1-1
clone size: few
D gene: TRBD1
V gene: TRBV5-1
CDR3 DNA: TGCGCCAGCAGAGTAGGACAGGGACCTGAAGCTTTCTTT
CDR3 protein: CASRVGQGPEAFF

J gene: TRBJ2-4
clone size: .
D gene: TRBD1
V gene: TRBV19
CDR3 DNA: TGTGCCAGTAGTGGACAGGGGGCAGGGGTAGCCAAAAACATTCAGTACTTC
CDR3 protein: CASSGQGAGVAKNIQYF

J gene: TRBJ1-6
clone size: .
D gene: .
V gene: TRBV30
CDR3 DNA: TGTGCCTTTGCTACAGGGCCTAATTCACCCCTCCACTTT
CDR3 protein: CAFATGPNSPLHF

J gene: TRBJ2-7
clone size: .
D gene: TRBD2
V gene: TRBV7-9
CDR3 DNA: TGTGCCAGCAGCCCGAGGGATAGCGGGAGGTACGAGCAGTACTTC
CDR3 protein: CASSPRDSGRYEQYF

J gene: TRBJ1-5
clone size: .
D gene: .
V gene: TRBV6-2/TRBV6-3
CDR3 DNA: TGTGCCAGCAACCCTTCGACAGTATTCAATCAGCCCCAGCATTTT
CDR3 protein: CASNPSTVFNQPQHF

J gene: TRBJ2-1
clone size: .
D gene: .
V gene: TRBV24-1
CDR3 DNA: TGTGCCACCAGTGATACTTATTTAGTTGAGCAGTTCTTC
CDR3 protein: CATSDTYLVEQFF

J gene: TRBJ2-2
clone size: once
D gene: TRBD1
V gene: TRBV2
CDR3 DNA: TGTGCCAGCAGTGAGGGACAGGGAATCGGGGAGCTGTTTTTT
CDR3 protein: CASSEGQGIGELFF

J gene: TRBJ1-3
clone size: .
D gene: .
V gene: TRBV3-1/TRBV3-2
CDR3 DNA: TGTGCCAGCAGCCAAGAGGGGCAGACGTCTGGAAACACCATATATTTT
CDR3 protein: CASSQEGQTSGNTIYF

J gene: TRBJ2-1
clone size: once
D gene: .
V gene: TRBV6-5
CDR3 DNA: TGTGCCAGCACGTCAGGTAATTGGAATGAGCAGTTCTTC
CDR3 protein: CASTSGNWNEQFF

J gene: TRBJ1-1
clone size: .
D gene: .
V gene: TRBV19
CDR3 DNA: TGTGCCAGTAGTAACGGCAGGGAATTCACTGAAGCTTTCTTT
CDR3 protein: CASSNGREFTEAFF

J gene: TRBJ1-5
clone size: few
D gene: .
V gene: TRBV6-1
CDR3 DNA: TGTGCCAGCAGTGAATGGGGGCGGCGTCAGCCCCAGCATTTT
CDR3 protein: CASSEWGRRQPQHF

J gene: TRBJ1-6
clone size: .
D gene: TRBD1
V gene: TRBV4-2
CDR3 DNA: TGTGCCAGCAGCCGAACAGGGGGAGATTCACCCCTCCACTTT
CDR3 protein: CASSRTGGDSPLHF

J gene: TRBJ2-2
clone size: .
D gene: .
V gene: TRBV5-4
CDR3 DNA: TGTGCCAGCAGCCCTGGAGGGCCGAACACCGGGGAGCTGTTTTTT
CDR3 protein: CASSPGGPNTGELFF

J gene: TRBJ1-2
clone size: .
D gene: .
V gene: TRBV7-2
CDR3 DNA: TGTGCCAGCACCCTGCACAGGGACTATGGCTACACCTTC
CDR3 protein: CASTLHRDYGYTF

J gene: TRBJ1-2
clone size: .
D gene: .
V gene: TRBV6-1
CDR3 DNA: TGTGCCAGCAGTGAAGTTGCAGGGAACTATGGCTACACCTTC
CDR3 protein: CASSEVAGNYGYTF

J gene: TRBJ2-3
clone size: .
D gene: TRBD2
V gene: TRBV5-1
CDR3 DNA: TGCGCCAGCAGCTCGGGGGGGATATCAGATACGCAGTATTTT
CDR3 protein: CASSSGGISDTQYF

J gene: TRBJ1-5
clone size: few
D gene: TRBD1
V gene: TRBV4-2
CDR3 DNA: TGTGCCAGCAGCCGGACAGGGGGACAGCCCCAGCATTTT
CDR3 protein: CASSRTGGQPQHF

J gene: TRBJ1-5
clone size: .
D gene: .
V gene: TRBV5-4
CDR3 DNA: TGTGCCAGCAGCTCCGGGGGGGGAAGTGGCAATCAGCCCCAGCATTTT
CDR3 protein: CASSSGGGSGNQPQHF

J gene: TRBJ2-5
clone size: .
D gene: TRBD2
V gene: TRBV7-3
CDR3 DNA: TGTGCCAGCAGCTTAAACGCGGGAGCGGTCGAGACCCAGTACTTC
CDR3 protein: CASSLNAGAVETQYF

J gene: TRBJ1-2
clone size: .
D gene: TRBD1
V gene: TRBV7-8
CDR3 DNA: TGTGCCAGCAGCTTAGCCGAGCACAGGGGGCCGGGCTATGGCTACACCTTC
CDR3 protein: CASSLAEHRGPGYGYTF

J gene: TRBJ1-4
clone size: few
D gene: TRBD1
V gene: TRBV9
CDR3 DNA: TGTGCCAGCAGCGCTTCACAGGGGCGGAATGAAAAACTGTTTTTT
CDR3 protein: CASSASQGRNEKLFF

J gene: TRBJ2-2
clone size: .
D gene: .
V gene: TRBV10-1
CDR3 DNA: TGCGCCAGCCGCGGTAACACCGGGGAGCTGTTTTTT
CDR3 protein: CASRGNTGELFF

J gene: TRBJ2-3
clone size: .
D gene: .
V gene: TRBV7-9
CDR3 DNA: TGTGCCAGCAGCTTAAGGGGCGGCGCAGATACGCAGTATTTT
CDR3 protein: CASSLRGGADTQYF

J gene: TRBJ1-2
clone size: .
D gene: .
V gene: TRBV10-3
CDR3 DNA: TGTGCCATCAGTGCGACTAGAAGAGGCTACACCTTC
CDR3 protein: CAISATRRGYTF

J gene: TRBJ1-4
clone size: .
D gene: .
V gene: TRBV18
CDR3 DNA: TGTGCCAGCTCACCTCTAAAGACCGAGGGAAAACTGTTTTTT
CDR3 protein: CASSPLKTEGKLFF

J gene: TRBJ2-6
clone size: .
D gene: TRBD1
V gene: TRBV7-3
CDR3 DNA: TGTGCCAGCAGCTTAGGGGGGACAGGCCCTGGGGCCAACGTCCTGACTTTC
CDR3 protein: CASSLGGTGPGANVLTF

J gene: TRBJ1-2
clone size: .
D gene: TRBD1
V gene: TRBV5-4
CDR3 DNA: TGTGCCAGCAGCTTCCCACAGGGGGCGGGTGGCTACACCTTC
CDR3 protein: CASSFPQGAGGYTF

J gene: TRBJ2-5
clone size: .
D gene: .
V gene: TRBV11-2
CDR3 DNA: TGTGCCAGCAGCTTCTATCAAGAGACCCAGTACTTC
CDR3 protein: CASSFYQETQYF

J gene: TRBJ1-3
clone size: .
D gene: .
V gene: TRBV7-2
CDR3 DNA: TGTGCCAGCAGCTTAAGCTGGGGAAACACCATATATTTT
CDR3 protein: CASSLSWGNTIYF

J gene: TRBJ2-7
clone size: .
D gene: .
V gene: TRBV12-3/TRBV12-4
CDR3 DNA: TGTGCCAGCGGTAACGGGGGCTACGAGCAGTACTTC
CDR3 protein: CASGNGGYEQYF

J gene: TRBJ1-1
clone size: .
D gene: .
V gene: TRBV6-5
CDR3 DNA: TGTGCCAGCAGTTACGGGGCCTACACTGAAGCTTTCTTT
CDR3 protein: CASSYGAYTEAFF

J gene: TRBJ2-3
clone size: .
D gene: .
V gene: TRBV24-1
CDR3 DNA: TGTGCCACCCGTGGACAGTCAGATACGCAGTATTTT
CDR3 protein: CATRGQSDTQYF

J gene: TRBJ1-6
clone size: .
D gene: TRBD1
V gene: TRBV10-3
CDR3 DNA: TGTGCCATCAGTGGGCGACAGGGCCTGACTTCACCCCTCCACTTT
CDR3 protein: CAISGRQGLTSPLHF